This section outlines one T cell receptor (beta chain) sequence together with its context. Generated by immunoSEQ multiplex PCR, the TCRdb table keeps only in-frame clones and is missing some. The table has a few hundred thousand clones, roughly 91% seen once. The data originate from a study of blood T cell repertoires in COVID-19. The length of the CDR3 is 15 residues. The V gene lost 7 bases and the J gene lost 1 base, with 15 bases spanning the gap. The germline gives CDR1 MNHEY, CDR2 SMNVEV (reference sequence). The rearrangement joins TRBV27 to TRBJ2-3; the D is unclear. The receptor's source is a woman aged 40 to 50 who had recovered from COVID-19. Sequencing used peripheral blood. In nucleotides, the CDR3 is TGTGCCAGCACCCTTTTCGCCCGGGGCACAGATACGCAGTATTTT. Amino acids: CASTLFARGTDTQYF.